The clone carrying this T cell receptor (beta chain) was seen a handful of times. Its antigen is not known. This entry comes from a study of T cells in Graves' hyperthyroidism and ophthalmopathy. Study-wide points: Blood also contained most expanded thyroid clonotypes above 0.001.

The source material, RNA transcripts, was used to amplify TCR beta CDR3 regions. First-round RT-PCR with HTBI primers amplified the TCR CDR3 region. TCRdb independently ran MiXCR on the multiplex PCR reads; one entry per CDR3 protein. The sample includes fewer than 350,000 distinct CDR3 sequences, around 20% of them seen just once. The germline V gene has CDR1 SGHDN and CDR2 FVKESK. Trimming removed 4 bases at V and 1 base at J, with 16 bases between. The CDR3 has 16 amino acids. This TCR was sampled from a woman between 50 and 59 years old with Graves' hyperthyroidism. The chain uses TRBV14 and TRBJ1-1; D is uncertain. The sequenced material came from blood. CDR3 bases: TGTGCCAGCAGCCGGACTTGGACTCCTCGGAACACTGAAGCTTTCTTT. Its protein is CASSRTWTPRNTEAFF.